Listed below are T cell receptor beta chains from one sample, sequenced in a study of cytomegalovirus exposure and HLA in healthy donors. This table comes from immunoSEQ multiplex PCR, and its TCRdb copy is limited to in-frame clones, with some not included. The profile shows 200,000 to 300,000 clones, approximately 83% of them singletons. The specimen sequenced was PBMCs. Receptors originate from a woman younger than 45 in good health and CMV-seropositive. The CDR3 runs from the conserved cysteine through the conserved F or W. Each record gives: clone size, J gene, V gene, D gene, CDR3 protein, CDR3 DNA. The D gene is left open where the match is weak. Not every row has a clone size; where given, it reads once, few, many or a size class.

- | TRBJ1-2 | TRBV7-8 | TRBD1 | CASSLQSQGALGGYTF | TGTGCCAGCAGCTTGCAGTCCCAGGGGGCGCTTGGCGGCTACACCTTC
- | TRBJ1-5 | TRBV14 | - | CASSQDPGQPQHF | TGTGCCAGCAGCCAAGATCCGGGTCAGCCCCAGCATTTT
once | TRBJ2-7 | TRBV7-9 | - | CASSLGLESSRLLYEQYF | TGTGCCAGCAGCTTAGGTCTAGAGTCTAGCCGACTACTCTACGAGCAGTACTTC
- | TRBJ1-2 | TRBV6-4 | TRBD1 | CASSEEGQGPYGYTF | TGTGCCAGCAGTGAAGAGGGACAGGGACCTTATGGCTACACCTTC
- | TRBJ1-1 | TRBV5-4 | TRBD1 | CASSKGQGGTEAFF | TGTGCCAGCAGCAAGGGACAGGGAGGCACTGAAGCTTTCTTT
- | TRBJ1-3 | TRBV12-2 | - | CASRLSWTGSDSGNTIYF | TGTGCAAGTCGCCTCTCCTGGACAGGGTCCGACTCTGGAAACACCATATATTTT
- | TRBJ2-7 | TRBV11-2 | - | CASSLDRWTVYEQYF | TGTGCCAGCAGCTTAGATCGGTGGACAGTCTACGAGCAGTACTTC
- | TRBJ1-2 | TRBV11-3 | - | CASSLEDRNDGGYTF | TGTGCCAGCAGCTTAGAAGACAGGAACGATGGAGGCTACACCTTC
- | TRBJ2-1 | TRBV5-8 | - | CASSLYPADSSYNEQFF | TGTGCCAGCAGCTTATACCCAGCGGATAGCTCCTACAATGAGCAGTTCTTC
- | TRBJ2-7 | TRBV11-3 | - | CASRESSNYEQYF | TGTGCCAGCCGTGAGTCTTCAAACTACGAGCAGTACTTC
- | TRBJ2-5 | TRBV18 | TRBD1 | CASSPTGVGETQYF | TGTGCCAGCTCCCCCACAGGGGTCGGGGAGACCCAGTACTTC
- | TRBJ2-1 | TRBV6-4 | - | CASSAMGGPNEQFF | TGTGCCAGCAGTGCTATGGGAGGCCCAAATGAGCAGTTCTTC
- | TRBJ2-7 | TRBV5-4 | - | CASSDAGEQYF | TGTGCCAGCAGTGATGCGGGCGAGCAGTACTTC
- | TRBJ2-7 | TRBV19 | TRBD1 | CASSIVGQGSYEQYF | TGTGCCAGTAGTATTGTGGGACAGGGATCCTACGAGCAGTACTTC
- | TRBJ1-5 | TRBV13 | - | CASSFSSSNQPQHF | TGTGCCAGCAGCTTCTCCAGTAGCAATCAGCCCCAGCATTTT
once | TRBJ1-4 | TRBV6-1 | TRBD1 | CASSEAPYRTGEKLFF | TGTGCCAGCAGTGAAGCGCCGTATAGGACAGGCGAAAAACTGTTTTTT
- | TRBJ1-1 | TRBV11-2 | - | CASSSLMNTEAFF | TGTGCCAGCAGCTCACTGATGAACACTGAAGCTTTCTTT
- | TRBJ2-7 | TRBV28 | TRBD2 | CASSPGLGTYEQYF | TGTGCCAGCAGTCCTGGACTAGGCACCTACGAGCAGTACTTC
- | TRBJ2-1 | TRBV9 | - | CASSVDNEQFF | TGTGCCAGCAGCGTCGACAATGAGCAGTTCTTC
- | TRBJ2-7 | TRBV10-3 | - | CAIKPGSDEQYF | TGTGCCATCAAGCCCGGGAGCGACGAGCAGTACTTC
- | TRBJ2-7 | TRBV27 | TRBD1 | CASTGTGILEQYF | TGTGCCAGCACCGGGACAGGGATTCTCGAGCAGTACTTC
- | TRBJ2-1 | TRBV2 | TRBD2 | CASSEELAGVSDEQFF | TGTGCCAGCAGTGAGGAGCTAGCGGGAGTTTCGGATGAGCAGTTCTTC
- | TRBJ2-1 | TRBV19 | TRBD2 | CASSSGRATYNEQFF | TGTGCCAGTAGTAGCGGGAGGGCCACATACAATGAGCAGTTCTTC
- | TRBJ2-3 | TRBV28 | - | CASRLTPDTQYF | TGTGCCAGCAGACTGACACCAGATACGCAGTATTTT
- | TRBJ2-5 | TRBV5-6 | - | CASSLVSLQETQYF | TGTGCCAGCAGCTTGGTCTCCCTCCAAGAGACCCAGTACTTC
- | TRBJ2-1 | TRBV11-2 | - | CATYGGNGDEQFF | TGTGCCACCTATGGGGGGAATGGCGATGAGCAGTTCTTC
- | TRBJ2-2 | TRBV27 | - | CASSSKGWYGRDLELFF | TGTGCCAGCAGTTCCAAGGGGTGGTACGGGCGGGATTTGGAGCTGTTTTTT
- | TRBJ1-3 | TRBV11-2 | - | CASSSGGLPSSGNTIYF | TGTGCCAGCAGCTCGGGGGGGCTCCCGAGCTCTGGAAACACCATATATTTT
- | TRBJ2-1 | TRBV19 | TRBD2 | CASSIVSGLAGGDEQFF | TGTGCCAGTAGTATAGTATCCGGACTAGCGGGAGGGGATGAGCAGTTCTTC
- | TRBJ1-2 | TRBV18 | TRBD1 | CASSPPGTGRNYGYTF | TGTGCCAGCTCACCCCCTGGGACAGGAAGAAACTATGGCTACACCTTC
- | TRBJ2-1 | TRBV6-6 | - | CASRPRPSSYNEQFF | TGTGCCAGCAGGCCTCGCCCGAGCTCCTACAATGAGCAGTTCTTC
- | TRBJ1-4 | TRBV11-3 | - | CASSLDGSGRDEKLFF | TGTGCCAGCAGCTTAGATGGTTCGGGAAGAGATGAAAAACTGTTTTTT
- | TRBJ1-2 | TRBV2 | - | CASSDLSLYGYTF | TGTGCCAGCAGTGATTTGAGTCTCTATGGCTACACCTTC
- | TRBJ1-1 | TRBV29-1 | - | CSVDPTLELRNTEAFF | TGCAGCGTTGATCCGACTCTCGAATTGCGGAACACTGAAGCTTTCTTT
- | TRBJ2-1 | TRBV5-1 | - | CASSLVGAGGTEVFF | TGCGCCAGCAGCTTGGTTGGGGCAGGGGGGACTGAGGTGTTCTTC
few | TRBJ2-5 | TRBV27 | TRBD1 | CASSLDGTGKWETQYF | TGTGCCAGCAGTCTCGACGGGACAGGCAAGTGGGAGACCCAGTACTTC
- | TRBJ2-3 | TRBV6-4 | - | CASSDSPGDTQYF | TGTGCCAGCAGTGACTCGCCGGGGGATACGCAGTATTTT
- | TRBJ1-2 | TRBV6-6 | TRBD1 | CASRVPGQGAGDGYTF | TGTGCCAGCAGAGTACCGGGACAGGGGGCGGGAGACGGCTACACCTTC
- | TRBJ1-1 | TRBV7-8 | - | CASSLGERAFF | TGTGCCAGCAGCTTAGGGGAGCGGGCTTTCTTT
- | TRBJ2-1 | TRBV30 | TRBD2 | CAWSVKAGRPGNEQFF | TGTGCCTGGAGTGTTAAGGCCGGGAGGCCGGGGAATGAGCAGTTCTTC
- | TRBJ2-3 | TRBV10-3 | - | CAISESLVAAPTDTQYF | TGTGCCATCAGTGAGTCCCTTGTCGCGGCACCCACAGATACGCAGTATTTT
- | TRBJ2-1 | TRBV6-6 | TRBD2 | CASSFLAGANNEQFF | TGTGCCAGCAGTTTCCTAGCGGGAGCTAACAATGAGCAGTTCTTC
- | TRBJ2-7 | TRBV28 | - | CASRVAGSYEQYF | TGTGCCAGCAGGGTGGCAGGTTCCTACGAGCAGTACTTC
- | TRBJ2-5 | TRBV28 | TRBD2 | CASTLITGGQETQYF | TGTGCCAGCACCCTTATAACGGGAGGACAAGAGACCCAGTACTTC
- | TRBJ2-6 | TRBV7-9 | TRBD2 | CASSASGSGANVLTF | TGTGCCAGCAGCGCTAGCGGCTCTGGGGCCAACGTCCTGACTTTC
- | TRBJ1-5 | TRBV4-1 | TRBD1 | CASSQPTGGVSQPQHF | TGCGCCAGCAGCCAACCAACAGGGGGTGTGAGCCAGCCCCAGCATTTT
- | TRBJ2-2 | TRBV9 | - | CASSGYREWNTGELFF | TGTGCCAGCAGCGGATACAGGGAATGGAACACCGGGGAGCTGTTTTTT
- | TRBJ2-3 | TRBV29-1 | TRBD1 | CSVEWDRLNTDTQYF | TGCAGCGTTGAATGGGACAGGCTCAACACAGATACGCAGTATTTT
- | TRBJ2-5 | TRBV13 | - | CASSSTEGAAQYF | TGTGCCAGCAGCAGTACGGAGGGAGCGGCCCAGTACTTC
- | TRBJ2-7 | TRBV19 | TRBD2 | CASSELAGGKFYEQYF | TGTGCCAGTAGTGAACTAGCGGGGGGGAAGTTCTACGAGCAGTACTTC